This TCR beta chain is drawn from a study of blood T cell repertoires in COVID-19. Study details: Sources were T cells, B-cell-depleted T cells, or PBMCs; the material itself was cDNA or gDNA.

Individuals drawn from 24 US areas were roughly 18 to 95 years old. Participants had their cohort set by participant-reported clinical history. Trimming took 3 bases from V and 0 from J, leaving 14 bases between them. This CDR3 is built from 16 residues. CDR1 and CDR2 from the germline V gene are SGHVS and FQNEAQ. The authors' processing: Reference gene primer amplification gave estimated nucleated cell counts. Sequenced by immunoSEQ multiplex PCR; TCRdb stores in-frame clones only, minus some. V and J calls and clone size are given by that table; D and trimming were obtained from the DNA. This table has roughly 200,000 clones, 70% to 90% appearing once.

What was sequenced was PBMCs or T cells enriched from blood (not recorded which). The chain combines TRBV7-8 with TRBJ1-1, with D possibly being TRBD1 (5 bases). The sequence was collected from a woman between 25 and 40 years old who had been exposed to COVID-19. CDR3 bases: TGTGCCAGCAGCTTTAATGCAGGGCAAGTGAACACTGAAGCTTTCTTT. Its translation: CASSFNAGQVNTEAFF.